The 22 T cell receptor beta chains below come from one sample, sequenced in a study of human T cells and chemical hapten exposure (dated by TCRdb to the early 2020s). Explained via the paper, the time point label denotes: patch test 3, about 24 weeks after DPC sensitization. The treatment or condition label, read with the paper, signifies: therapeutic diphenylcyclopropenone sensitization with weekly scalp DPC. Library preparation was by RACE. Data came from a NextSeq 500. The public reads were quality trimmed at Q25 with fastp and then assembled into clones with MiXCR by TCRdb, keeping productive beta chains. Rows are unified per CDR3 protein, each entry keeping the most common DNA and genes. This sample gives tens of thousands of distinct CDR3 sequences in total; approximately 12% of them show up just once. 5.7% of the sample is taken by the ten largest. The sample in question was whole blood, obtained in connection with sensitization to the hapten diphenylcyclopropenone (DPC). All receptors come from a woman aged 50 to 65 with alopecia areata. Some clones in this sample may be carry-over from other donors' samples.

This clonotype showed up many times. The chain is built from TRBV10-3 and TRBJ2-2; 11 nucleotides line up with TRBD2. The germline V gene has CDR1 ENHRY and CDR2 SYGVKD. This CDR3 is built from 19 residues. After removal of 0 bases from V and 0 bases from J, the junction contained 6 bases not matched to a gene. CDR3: CAISESGASGRTNTGELFF. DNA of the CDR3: TGTGCCATCAGTGAGTCGGGGGCTAGCGGGAGGACGAACACCGGGGAGCTGTTTTTT.

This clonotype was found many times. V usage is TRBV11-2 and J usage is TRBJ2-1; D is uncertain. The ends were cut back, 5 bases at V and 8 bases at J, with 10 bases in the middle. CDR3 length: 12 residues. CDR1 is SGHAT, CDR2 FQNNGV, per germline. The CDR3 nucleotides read TGTGCCAGCAGCCTTACAAGACATGAGCAGTTCTTC. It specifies CASSLTRHEQFF.

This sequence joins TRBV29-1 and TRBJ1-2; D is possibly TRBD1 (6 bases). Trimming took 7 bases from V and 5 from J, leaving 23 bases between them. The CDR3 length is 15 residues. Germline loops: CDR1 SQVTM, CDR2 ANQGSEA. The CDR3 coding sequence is TGCAGCGCATTAGGATCCTCACAGGGAGGGTATGGCTACACCTTC. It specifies CSALGSSQGGYGYTF. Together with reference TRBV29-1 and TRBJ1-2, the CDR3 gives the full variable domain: SAVISQKPSRDICQRGTSLTIQCQVDSQVTMMFWYRQQPGQSLTLIATANQGSEATYESGFVIDKFPISRPNLTFSTLTVSNMSPEDSSIYLCSALGSSQGGYGYTFGSGTRLTVV.

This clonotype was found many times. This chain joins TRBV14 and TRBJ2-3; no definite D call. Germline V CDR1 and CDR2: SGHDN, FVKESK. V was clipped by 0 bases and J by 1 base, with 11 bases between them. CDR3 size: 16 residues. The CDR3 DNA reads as TGTGCCAGCAGCCAAGAGAAGTCGTCTGGCACAGATACGCAGTATTTT. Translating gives CASSQEKSSGTDTQYF.

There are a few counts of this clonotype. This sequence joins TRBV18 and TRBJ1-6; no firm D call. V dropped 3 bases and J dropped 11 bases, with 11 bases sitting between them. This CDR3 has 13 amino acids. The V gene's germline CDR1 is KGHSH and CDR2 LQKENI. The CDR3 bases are TGTGCCAGCTCACCCCAGCCCGAGCCACCCCTCCACTTT. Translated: CASSPQPEPPLHF.

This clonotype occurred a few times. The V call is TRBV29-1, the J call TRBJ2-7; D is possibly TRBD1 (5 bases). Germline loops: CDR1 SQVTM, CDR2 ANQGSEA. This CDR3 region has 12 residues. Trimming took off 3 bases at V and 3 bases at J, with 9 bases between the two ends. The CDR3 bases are TGCAGCGTTGAGGGGCAGGGCTACGAGCAGTACTTC. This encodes CSVEGQGYEQYF.

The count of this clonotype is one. This CDR3 is CASRDQEVGTEAFF. Written as DNA, the CDR3 is TGTGCCAGCAGAGATCAGGAGGTGGGCACTGAAGCTTTCTTT. The chain has TRBV9 and TRBJ1-1, with D uncertain. V lost 5 bases, J lost 4 bases, and 15 bases lay in between. The CDR3 has 14 amino acids. Germline-derived CDR1 and CDR2 are SGDLS and YYNGEE.

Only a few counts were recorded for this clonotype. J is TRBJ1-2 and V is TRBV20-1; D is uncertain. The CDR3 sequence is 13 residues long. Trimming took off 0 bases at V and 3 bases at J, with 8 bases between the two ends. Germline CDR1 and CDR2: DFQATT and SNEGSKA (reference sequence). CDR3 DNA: TGCAGTGCTAGAGATGGGCCTTACTATGGCTACACCTTC. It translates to CSARDGPYYGYTF.

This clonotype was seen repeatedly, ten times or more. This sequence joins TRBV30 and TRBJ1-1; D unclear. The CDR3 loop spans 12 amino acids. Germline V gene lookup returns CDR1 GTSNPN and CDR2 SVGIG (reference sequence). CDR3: CTRPPWNTEAFF. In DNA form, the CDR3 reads TGTACCCGGCCACCGTGGAACACTGAAGCTTTCTTT.

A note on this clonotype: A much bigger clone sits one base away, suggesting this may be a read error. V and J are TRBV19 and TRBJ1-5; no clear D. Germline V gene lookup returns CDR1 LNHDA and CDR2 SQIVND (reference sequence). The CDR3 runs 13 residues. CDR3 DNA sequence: TGTGCCAGAAGTATAGATAAAAATCAGCCCCAGCATTTT. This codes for CARSIDKNQPQHF.

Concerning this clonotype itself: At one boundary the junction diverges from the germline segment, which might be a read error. This chain's CDR3 is CSSSIGGYTF. The CDR3 DNA sequence: TGCAGTTCTAGTATCGGGGGCTACACCTTC. The chain joins TRBV20-1 to TRBJ1-2; D gene ambiguous. From germline, CDR1 is DFQATT and CDR2 SNEGSKA (reference sequence). The CDR3 consists of 10 residues.

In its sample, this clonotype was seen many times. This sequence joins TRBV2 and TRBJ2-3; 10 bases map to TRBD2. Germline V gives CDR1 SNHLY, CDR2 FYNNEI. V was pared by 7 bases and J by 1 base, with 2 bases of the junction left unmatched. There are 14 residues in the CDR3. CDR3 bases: TGTGCCAGCAAAAGCGGGAGGGGCACAGATACGCAGTATTTT. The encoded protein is CASKSGRGTDTQYF. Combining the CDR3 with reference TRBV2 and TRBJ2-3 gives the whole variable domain EPEVTQTPSHQVTQMGQEVILRCVPISNHLYFYWYRQILGQKVEFLVSFYNNEISEKSEIFDDQFSVERPDGSNFTLKIRSTKLEDSAMYFCASKSGRGTDTQYFGPGTRLTVL.

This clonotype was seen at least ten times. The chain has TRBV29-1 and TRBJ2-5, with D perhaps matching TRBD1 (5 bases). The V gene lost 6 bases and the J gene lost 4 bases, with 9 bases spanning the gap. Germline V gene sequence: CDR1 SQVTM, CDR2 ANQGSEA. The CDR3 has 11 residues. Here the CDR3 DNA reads TGCAGCGTCCAGCAGGGAGAGACCCAGTACTTC. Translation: CSVQQGETQYF.

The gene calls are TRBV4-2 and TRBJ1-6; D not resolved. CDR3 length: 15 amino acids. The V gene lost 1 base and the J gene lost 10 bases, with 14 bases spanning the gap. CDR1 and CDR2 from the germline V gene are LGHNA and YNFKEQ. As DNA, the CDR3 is TGTGCCAGCAGCCAAGCCCAGGTGCTAGAGTCACCCCTCCACTTT. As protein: CASSQAQVLESPLHF.

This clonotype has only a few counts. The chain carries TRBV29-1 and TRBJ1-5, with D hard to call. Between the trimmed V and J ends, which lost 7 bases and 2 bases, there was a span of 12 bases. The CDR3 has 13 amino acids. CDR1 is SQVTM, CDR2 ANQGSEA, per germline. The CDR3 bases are TGCAGCGACCAGAAGGTAGGCAATCAGCCCCAGCATTTT. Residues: CSDQKVGNQPQHF.

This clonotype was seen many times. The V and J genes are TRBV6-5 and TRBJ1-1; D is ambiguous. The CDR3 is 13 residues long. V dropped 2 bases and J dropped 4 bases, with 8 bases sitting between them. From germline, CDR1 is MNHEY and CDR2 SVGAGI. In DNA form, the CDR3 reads TGTGCCAGCAGTTACAACCGCGGCACTGAAGCTTTCTTT. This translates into CASSYNRGTEAFF.

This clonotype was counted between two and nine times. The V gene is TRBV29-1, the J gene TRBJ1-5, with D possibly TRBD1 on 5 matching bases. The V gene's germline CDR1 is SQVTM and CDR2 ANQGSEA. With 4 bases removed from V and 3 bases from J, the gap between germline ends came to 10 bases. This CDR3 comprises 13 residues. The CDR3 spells CSVGGQDNQPQHF. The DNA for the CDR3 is TGCAGCGTTGGTGGACAAGACAATCAGCCCCAGCATTTT.

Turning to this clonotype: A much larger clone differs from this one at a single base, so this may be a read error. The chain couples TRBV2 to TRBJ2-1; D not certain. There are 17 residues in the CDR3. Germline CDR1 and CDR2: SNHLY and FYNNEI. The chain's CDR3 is CASSAHFLGSSCNEQFF. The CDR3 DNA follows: TGTGCCAGCAGTGCTCACTTCCTCGGAAGCTCCTGCAATGAGCAGTTCTTC.

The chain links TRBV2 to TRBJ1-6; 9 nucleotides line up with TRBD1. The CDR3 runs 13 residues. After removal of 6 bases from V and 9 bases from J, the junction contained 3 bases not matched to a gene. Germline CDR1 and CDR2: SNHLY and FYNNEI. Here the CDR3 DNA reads TGTGCCAGCAGGGGACAGGGCGGTTCACCCCTCCACTTT. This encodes CASRGQGGSPLHF.

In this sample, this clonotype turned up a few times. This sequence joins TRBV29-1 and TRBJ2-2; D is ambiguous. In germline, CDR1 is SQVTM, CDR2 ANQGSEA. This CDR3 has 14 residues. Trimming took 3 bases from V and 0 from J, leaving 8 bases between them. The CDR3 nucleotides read TGCAGCGTTGAGCAGAGGTCGAACACCGGGGAGCTGTTTTTT. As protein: CSVEQRSNTGELFF.

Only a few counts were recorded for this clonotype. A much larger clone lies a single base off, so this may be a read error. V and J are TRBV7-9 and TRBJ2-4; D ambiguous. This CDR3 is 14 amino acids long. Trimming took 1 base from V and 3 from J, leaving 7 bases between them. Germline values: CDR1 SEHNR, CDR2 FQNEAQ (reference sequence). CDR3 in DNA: TGTGCCAGCAGCTTAGGCGCAGTCAAAAACATTCAGTACTTC. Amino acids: CASSLGAVKNIQYF.

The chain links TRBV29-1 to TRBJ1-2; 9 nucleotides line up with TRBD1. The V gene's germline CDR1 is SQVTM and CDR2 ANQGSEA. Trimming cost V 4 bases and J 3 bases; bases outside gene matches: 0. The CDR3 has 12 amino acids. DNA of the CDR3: TGCAGCGTTGGGACAGGGGACTATGGCTACACCTTC. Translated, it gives CSVGTGDYGYTF.